This is a list of T cell receptor beta chains from one sample in a study of blood T cell repertoires in COVID-19. Here immunoSEQ multiplex PCR was the method, and the copy in TCRdb shows in-frame clones only, minus some. This table has 100,000 or so clones, 85% appearing once. The source material was peripheral blood. All receptors derive from a woman in her 70s with active or convalescent COVID-19. Each CDR3 is given with its conserved first and last residue. A D gene is named only where the DNA matches it firmly. Clone size appears in some rows only: once, few, many, or a class for an expanded clone.

CDR3 DNA	CDR3 protein	clone size	D gene	J gene	V gene
TGTGCCAGCAGTCCAGAAACAGGGGGCGCTGGCTACACCTTC	CASSPETGGAGYTF	-	TRBD1	TRBJ1-2	TRBV6-6
TGTGCCAGCAGCTTGGGGGGACTAGCGGGGACTTACAATGAGCAGTTCTTC	CASSLGGLAGTYNEQFF	-	TRBD2	TRBJ2-1	TRBV5-4
TGTGCCAGCAGCCTCACTACTAGCGGGGGGGACGAGCAGTACTTC	CASSLTTSGGDEQYF	few	TRBD2	TRBJ2-7	TRBV2
TGTGCCAGCAGTCCGACTAGCGGATCCTACAATGAGCAGTTCTTC	CASSPTSGSYNEQFF	-	TRBD2	TRBJ2-1	TRBV6-4
TGTGCCAGCAGCCACCACGGACAGGGGGCTAATGGCTACACCTTC	CASSHHGQGANGYTF	-	TRBD1	TRBJ1-2	TRBV3-1/TRBV3-2
TGTGCCAGCAGTCCCCCGGGTCCCGGCTACACCTTC	CASSPPGPGYTF	-	-	TRBJ1-2	TRBV12-3/TRBV12-4
TGTGCCAGCAGTTACCGGGGGGGGACTGAAGCTTTCTTT	CASSYRGGTEAFF	-	-	TRBJ1-1	TRBV6-2/TRBV6-3
TGTGCCAGCAGCGCCTTCCGGACAGGTAGCTACGAGCAGTACTTC	CASSAFRTGSYEQYF	few	TRBD1	TRBJ2-7	TRBV3-1/TRBV3-2
TGTGCCAGCAGTGAGACCACAAGAGGAGGCTACACCTTC	CASSETTRGGYTF	-	-	TRBJ1-2	TRBV2
TGTGCCTGGAGCCCCAGGGGGCAATCTATTGGCTACACCTTC	CAWSPRGQSIGYTF	-	TRBD1	TRBJ1-2	TRBV30
TGTGCCAGCAGCCCGCGACAGGGGGCTTATGGCTACACCTTC	CASSPRQGAYGYTF	-	TRBD1	TRBJ1-2	TRBV7-2
TGTGCCAGCAGCAACAGACAGGGGGAGACCCAGTACTTC	CASSNRQGETQYF	-	TRBD1	TRBJ2-5	TRBV5-5